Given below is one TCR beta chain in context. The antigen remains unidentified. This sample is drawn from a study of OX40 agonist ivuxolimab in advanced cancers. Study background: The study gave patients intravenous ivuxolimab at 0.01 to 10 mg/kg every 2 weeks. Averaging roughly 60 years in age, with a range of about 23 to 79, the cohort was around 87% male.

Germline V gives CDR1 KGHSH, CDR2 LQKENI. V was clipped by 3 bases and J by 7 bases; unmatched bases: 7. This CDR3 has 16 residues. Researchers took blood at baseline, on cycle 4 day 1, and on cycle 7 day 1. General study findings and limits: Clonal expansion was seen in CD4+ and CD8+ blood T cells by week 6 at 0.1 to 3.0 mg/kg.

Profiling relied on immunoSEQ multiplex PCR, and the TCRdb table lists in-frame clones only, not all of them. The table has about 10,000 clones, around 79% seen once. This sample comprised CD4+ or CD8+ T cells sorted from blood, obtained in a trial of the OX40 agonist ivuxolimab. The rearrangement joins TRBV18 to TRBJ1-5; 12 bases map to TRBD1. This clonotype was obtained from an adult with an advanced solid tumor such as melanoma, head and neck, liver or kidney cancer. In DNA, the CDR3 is TGTGCCAGCTCACCTGCCGGGACAGGGGGCGGACAGCCCCAGCATTTT. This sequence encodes CASSPAGTGGGQPQHF.